These 20 T cell receptor beta chains share one sample of origin, sequenced in a study of T cells after yellow fever vaccination. TCRdb itself ran the 5' RACE reads through MiXCR, one entry per CDR3 protein. The sample yields hundreds of thousands of distinct CDR3 sequences, 18% seen once. The input for sequencing was PBMCs, taken before the yellow fever booster vaccination. These receptors were collected from a man between 18 and 35 years old who received the YFV17D yellow fever vaccine.

This clonotype occurred many times. The junction does not match germline at one end; this may be a read error. This chain links TRBV29-1 with TRBJ2-1; the match to TRBD2 covers 10 bases. Germline CDR1 is SQVTM and CDR2 is ANQGSEA. The CDR3 is made up of 15 amino acids. For the CDR3, the DNA is TGCAGCGGTGAAGAGGCTAGCGGGGGATACAATGAGCAGTTCTTC. Its protein product is CSGEEASGGYNEQFF.

V usage is TRBV29-1 and J usage is TRBJ2-5, with 7 nucleotides matching TRBD2. CDR3 size: 13 residues. Germline values: CDR1 SQVTM, CDR2 ANQGSEA. V gave up 3 bases and J gave up 5 bases; unmatched junction bases: 6. The CDR3 reads CSVDPGGTETQYF. As DNA, the CDR3 is TGCAGCGTTGACCCGGGGGGTACGGAGACCCAGTACTTC.

This chain uses TRBV5-4 with TRBJ2-1, with 7 bases fitting TRBD1. The CDR3 length is 11 residues. CDR1 and CDR2 (germline): SGHNT, YYREEE (reference sequence). With 4 bases clipped from V and 12 bases from J, the junction kept 4 bases outside the gene matches. The CDR3 region has the DNA TGTGCCAGCAGCACGACAGGGAGGCAGTTCTTC. This sequence encodes CASSTTGRQFF.

This sequence joins TRBV4-3 and TRBJ2-3, with D unresolved. The germline V and J ends were trimmed by 0 bases and 0 bases, with 13 bases remaining between them. Germline lookup yields CDR1 LGHNA and CDR2 YSLEER. CDR3 length equals 17 residues. In DNA form, the CDR3 reads TGCGCCAGCAGCCAAGACAGGTTGCCATCTAGCACAGATACGCAGTATTTT. This gives the protein CASSQDRLPSSTDTQYF.

CDR3 DNA sequence: TGCGCCAGCAGTCGGGGACAGGGGGTGTCTAATTCACCCCTCCACTTT. Encoded protein: CASSRGQGVSNSPLHF. The chain carries TRBV5-1 and TRBJ1-6; 11 nucleotides align to TRBD1. CDR1 and CDR2 (germline): SGHRS, YFSETQ. The CDR3 has 16 amino acids. Trimming took 5 bases from V and 6 from J; bases not matched to a gene: 7.

The chain employs TRBV23-1 and TRBJ2-6; tentatively, D is TRBD2 (5 bases). TRBV23-1 is known as an ORF, though its function is uncertain. This CDR3 contains 16 residues. V was cut by 6 bases and J by 4 bases, with 16 bases left in between. CDR3 bases: TGCGCCAGCAGGCGAGAAGACCCGGGAGGGGCCAACGTCCTGACTTTC. Translation gives CASRREDPGGANVLTF.

The CDR3 spells CASSQGDSGNYEQYF. In DNA, the CDR3 is TGCGCCAGCAGCCAGGGGGACTCGGGAAACTACGAGCAGTACTTC. The V gene is TRBV5-1, the J gene TRBJ2-7; D is perhaps TRBD1 (7 bases). The V gene lost 4 bases and the J gene lost 3 bases, with 17 bases spanning the gap. Germline-derived CDR1 and CDR2 are SGHRS and YFSETQ. This CDR3 is 15 amino acids long.

This clonotype came up a few times. The CDR3 protein is CASSYGVTANTGELFF. The CDR3, as DNA: TGTGCCAGCAGCTACGGAGTAACGGCGAACACCGGGGAGCTGTTTTTT. The chain carries TRBV7-3 and TRBJ2-2; D gene ambiguous. Trimming cost V 4 bases and J 0 bases, with 12 bases left between them. The CDR3 totals 16 residues. Germline CDR1 and CDR2: SGHTA and FQGTGA.

The sample holds a few counts of this clonotype. The genes are TRBV6-6 and TRBJ2-5; 12 bases map to TRBD1. V was clipped by 6 bases and J by 4 bases; unmatched bases: 6. The V gene's germline CDR1 is MNHNY and CDR2 SVGAGI (reference sequence). CDR3 length: 15 residues. The CDR3 here is CASRESGQGAETQYF. CDR3 bases: TGTGCCAGCAGGGAGTCGGGACAGGGGGCAGAGACCCAGTACTTC.

This clonotype appeared a few times. The chain joins TRBV6-1 to TRBJ1-5, with TRBD1 matching 9 bases. The V gene end was trimmed by 8 bases and the J gene end by 6 bases; junction bases not matched to a gene: 8. There are 14 residues in the CDR3. Per the germline V gene, CDR1 is MNHNS and CDR2 is SASEGT. The CDR3 spells CASYTTGGGQPQHF. CDR3 coding DNA: TGTGCCAGCTATACCACAGGGGGCGGTCAGCCCCAGCATTTT.

The chain joins TRBV6-5 to TRBJ2-1; 7 bases fit TRBD1. V shed 6 bases, J shed 4 bases, and the junction held 6 bases outside the gene matches. This CDR3 spans 14 amino acids. Looked up from germline, CDR1 is MNHEY and CDR2 is SVGAGI. CDR3 in amino acids: CASRPGQPYNEQFF. DNA for the CDR3: TGTGCCAGCAGACCGGGACAGCCATACAATGAGCAGTTCTTC.

The J gene is TRBJ1-5, the V gene TRBV28; D may be TRBD1 (5 bases). Per the germline V gene, CDR1 is MDHEN and CDR2 is SYDVKM. There are 14 residues in the CDR3. V lost 3 bases and J lost 6, with 12 bases in between. The CDR3 coding sequence is TGTGCCAGCAGTTTTATCGGGGGAATTCAGCCCCAGCATTTT. Translated, it gives CASSFIGGIQPQHF.

This clonotype turned up a few times. The chain has TRBV7-2 and TRBJ2-1; 11 bases fit TRBD2. V shed 2 bases, J shed 13 bases, and the junction held 22 bases outside the gene matches. Per germline, CDR1 SGHTA and CDR2 FQGNSA. The CDR3 has 19 amino acids. The CDR3 nucleotides are TGTGCCAGCAGCTTAACTAGCGGGGGCCTGAGTAGTGCTTCCCTCCGTCAGTTCTTC. Protein sequence: CASSLTSGGLSSASLRQFF.

The chain combines TRBV12-3 or TRBV12-4 with TRBJ1-5, with D maybe TRBD1 (6 bases). V was clipped by 7 bases and J by 2 bases, with 18 bases between them. This CDR3 contains 16 residues. The CDR3 here is CASTRGAVVGNQPQHF. CDR3 DNA sequence: TGTGCCAGCACTCGGGGGGCAGTTGTCGGCAATCAGCCCCAGCATTTT.

The chain links TRBV5-1 to TRBJ2-4, with a possible D match to TRBD2 (7 bases). Germline V gene lookup returns CDR1 SGHRS and CDR2 YFSETQ. The CDR3 is 18 residues long. V lost 2 bases and J lost 2, with 20 bases in between. The CDR3 region is CASSFGGGPGRSKNIQYF. CDR3 DNA sequence: TGCGCCAGCAGCTTTGGCGGGGGCCCGGGCAGGTCCAAAAACATTCAGTACTTC.

The gene calls are TRBV7-3 and TRBJ2-1, with 9 bases identical to TRBD2. J was trimmed by 8 bases and V by 6 bases; bases with no gene match: 8. This CDR3 is built from 14 residues. Germline CDR1 is SGHTA and CDR2 is FQGTGA. The CDR3 DNA follows: TGTGCCAGCAGTACTGCGGGGGGGCTGGATGAGCAGTTCTTC. Its translation is CASSTAGGLDEQFF.

The gene calls are TRBV4-3 and TRBJ1-2; weak D call: TRBD1 (6 bases). Trimming removed 0 bases from V and 12 bases from J, with 17 bases in between. The length of the CDR3 is 14 residues. The V gene's germline CDR1 is LGHNA and CDR2 YSLEER. DNA for the CDR3: TGCGCCAGCAGCCAAGAACAGGGTCGGTGGGCTAACACCTTC. Protein: CASSQEQGRWANTF.

V is TRBV2 and J is TRBJ2-3; D not resolved. The CDR3 loop spans 17 amino acids. CDR1 SNHLY and CDR2 FYNNEI come from the germline V gene. V lost 8 bases and J 0 bases, leaving 21 bases between the germline ends. The CDR3 coding sequence is TGTGCCAGCTTCCGACAAGGACCCGGAACTAGCACAGATACGCAGTATTTT. Amino acid sequence: CASFRQGPGTSTDTQYF.

The chain is built from TRBV7-2 and TRBJ1-5; tentatively, D is TRBD1 (5 bases). From germline, CDR1 is SGHTA and CDR2 FQGNSA. CDR3 length equals 13 residues. The germline V and J ends were trimmed by 1 base and 7 bases, with 8 bases remaining between them. The CDR3: CASSLDTGQPQHF. The CDR3 coding sequence is TGTGCCAGCAGCTTAGATACAGGACAGCCCCAGCATTTT.

This chain links TRBV5-5 with TRBJ1-5; 8 nucleotides align to TRBD1. CDR3 length equals 16 residues. Per the germline V gene, CDR1 is SGHKS and CDR2 is YYEKEE (reference sequence). V was clipped by 5 bases and J by 1 base; unmatched bases: 8. CDR3 nucleotide sequence: TGTGCCAGCAGGGCAGGACAGGGCTCGAGCAATCAGCCCCAGCATTTT. It encodes CASRAGQGSSNQPQHF.